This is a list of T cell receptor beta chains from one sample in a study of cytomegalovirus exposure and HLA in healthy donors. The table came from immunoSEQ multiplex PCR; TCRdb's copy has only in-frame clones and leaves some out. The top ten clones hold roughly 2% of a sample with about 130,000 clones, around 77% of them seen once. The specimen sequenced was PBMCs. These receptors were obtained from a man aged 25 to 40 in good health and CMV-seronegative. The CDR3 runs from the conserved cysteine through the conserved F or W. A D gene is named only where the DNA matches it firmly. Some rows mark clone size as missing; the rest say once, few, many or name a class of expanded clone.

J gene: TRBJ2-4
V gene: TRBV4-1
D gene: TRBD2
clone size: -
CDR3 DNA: TGCGCCAGCAGTGGGGGACTAGCGGTTAGCTTAGCCAAAAACATTCAGTACTTC
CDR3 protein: CASSGGLAVSLAKNIQYF

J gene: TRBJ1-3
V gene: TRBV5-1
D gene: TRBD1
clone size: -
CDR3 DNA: TGCGCCAGTACCGGGACAGGTTATTCGGAGAGCTCTGGAAACACCATATATTTT
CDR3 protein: CASTGTGYSESSGNTIYF

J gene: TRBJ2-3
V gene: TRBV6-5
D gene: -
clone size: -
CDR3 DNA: TGTGCCAGCAGTTACTCGGGGCGGGGTCCAGATACGCAGTATTTT
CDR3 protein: CASSYSGRGPDTQYF

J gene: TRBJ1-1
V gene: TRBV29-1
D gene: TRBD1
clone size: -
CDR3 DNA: TGCAGCGTTGCCGGGACAGGGGGCGCGGGCACTGAAGCTTTCTTT
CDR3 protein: CSVAGTGGAGTEAFF

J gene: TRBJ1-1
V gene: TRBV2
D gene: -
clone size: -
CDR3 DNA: TGTGCCAGCAGTGGGCCGGGACTAGAAGCTTTCTTT
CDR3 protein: CASSGPGLEAFF

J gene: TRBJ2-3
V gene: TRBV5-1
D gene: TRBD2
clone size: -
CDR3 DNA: TGCGCCAGCAGTCCCGGACTAGCGGGAGGCACAGATACGCAGTATTTT
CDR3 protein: CASSPGLAGGTDTQYF

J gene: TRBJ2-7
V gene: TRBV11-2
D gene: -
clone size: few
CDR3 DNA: TGTGCCAGCAGCTCCCCCGCAGGGTCCTCCTACGAGCAGTACTTC
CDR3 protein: CASSSPAGSSYEQYF

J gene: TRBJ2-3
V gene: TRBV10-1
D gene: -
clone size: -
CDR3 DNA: TGCGCCAGCAGTGGGGGGACCGGGGGAGATACGCAGTATTTT
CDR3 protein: CASSGGTGGDTQYF

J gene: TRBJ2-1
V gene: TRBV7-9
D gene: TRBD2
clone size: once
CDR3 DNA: TGTGCCAGCAGCTTAGCGCCGGGACTAGCGGGTAACTACAATGAGCAGTTCTTC
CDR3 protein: CASSLAPGLAGNYNEQFF

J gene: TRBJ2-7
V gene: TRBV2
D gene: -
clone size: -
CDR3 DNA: TGTGCCAGCAAGGGGGAGGGCTACGAGCAGTACTTC
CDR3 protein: CASKGEGYEQYF

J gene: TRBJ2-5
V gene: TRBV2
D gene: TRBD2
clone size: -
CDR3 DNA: TGTGCCACCCTCCCGAGACTAGCGAGGTCCGAGACCCAGTACTTC
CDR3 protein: CATLPRLARSETQYF

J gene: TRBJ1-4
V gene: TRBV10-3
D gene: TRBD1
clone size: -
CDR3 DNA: TGTGCCATCAGCTCCTCCGGGACAGGGGGCTTAAATGAAAAACTGTTTTTT
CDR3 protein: CAISSSGTGGLNEKLFF

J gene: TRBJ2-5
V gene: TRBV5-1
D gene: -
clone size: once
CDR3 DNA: TGCGCCAGCAGTTCCGGGAGCAAAGAGACCCAGTACTTC
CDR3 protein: CASSSGSKETQYF

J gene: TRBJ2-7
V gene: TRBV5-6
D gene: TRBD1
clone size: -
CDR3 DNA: TGTGCCAGCAGCCCGGGGACAGTCTTCTACGAGCAGTACTTC
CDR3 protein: CASSPGTVFYEQYF

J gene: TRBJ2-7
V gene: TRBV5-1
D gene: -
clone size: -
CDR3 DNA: TGCGCCAGCAGCTTGCGGTATAGCAGCTACGAGCAGTACTTC
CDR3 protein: CASSLRYSSYEQYF

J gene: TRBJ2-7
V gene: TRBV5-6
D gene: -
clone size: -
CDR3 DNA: TGTGCCAGCAGCCCCCCGGGCCATCGGGGCGAGCAGTACTTC
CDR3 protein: CASSPPGHRGEQYF

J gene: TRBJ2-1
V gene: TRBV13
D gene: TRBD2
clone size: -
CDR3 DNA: TGTGCCAGCAGCCCCCCCTTAGCGGGAGGGCCCTACAATGAGCAGTTCTTC
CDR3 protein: CASSPPLAGGPYNEQFF

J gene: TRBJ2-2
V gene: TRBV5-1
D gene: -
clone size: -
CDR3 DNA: TGCGCCAGCAGCTTCCAAACAATGAACACCGGGGAGCTGTTTTTT
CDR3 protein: CASSFQTMNTGELFF

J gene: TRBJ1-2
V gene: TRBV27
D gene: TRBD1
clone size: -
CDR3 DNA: TGTGCCAGCAGTTTAACAGGGGGCGGCGGCTACACCTTC
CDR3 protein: CASSLTGGGGYTF

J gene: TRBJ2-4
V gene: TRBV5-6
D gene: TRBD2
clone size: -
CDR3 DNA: TGTGCCAGCAGCCCGGGACTAGCGGGAGGCTGGGGCATTCAGTACTTC
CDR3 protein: CASSPGLAGGWGIQYF

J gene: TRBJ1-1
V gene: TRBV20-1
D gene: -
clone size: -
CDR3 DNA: TGCAGTGCCCCTTTCGTCACTGAAGCTTTCTTT
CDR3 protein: CSAPFVTEAFF

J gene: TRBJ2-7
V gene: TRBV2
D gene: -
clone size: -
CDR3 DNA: TGTGCCAGCAGTCCCAGGACAGAGGCCTACGAGCAGTACTTC
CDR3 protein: CASSPRTEAYEQYF

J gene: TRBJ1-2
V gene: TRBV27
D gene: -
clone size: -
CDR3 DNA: TGTGCCAGCACCTACAGGGAAGGCTACACCTTC
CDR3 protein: CASTYREGYTF

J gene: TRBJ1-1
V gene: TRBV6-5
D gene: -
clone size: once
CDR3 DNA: TGTGCCAGCAGGAGGACAGAACAGTACACTGAAGCTTTCTTT
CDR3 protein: CASRRTEQYTEAFF

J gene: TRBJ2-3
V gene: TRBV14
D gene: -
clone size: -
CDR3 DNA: TGTGCCAGCAGCCGCAGAAAGGAGTCCTGGTACACAGATACGCAGTATTTT
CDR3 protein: CASSRRKESWYTDTQYF

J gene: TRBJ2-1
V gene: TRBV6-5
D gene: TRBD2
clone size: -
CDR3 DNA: TGTGCCAGCAGTGGGACTAGCGGGAGGTACAATGAGCAGTTCTTC
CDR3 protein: CASSGTSGRYNEQFF

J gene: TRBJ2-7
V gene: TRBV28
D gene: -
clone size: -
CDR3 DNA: TGTGCCAGCAGCCCAGGTTTTCTCTACGAGCAGTACTTC
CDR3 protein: CASSPGFLYEQYF

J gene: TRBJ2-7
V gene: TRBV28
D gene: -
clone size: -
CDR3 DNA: TGTGCCAGCAGGACGGGGGCGGGGGAGACGTCCTACGAGCAGTACTTC
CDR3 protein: CASRTGAGETSYEQYF